The following is a TCR beta chain sequence with its context. Generated by immunoSEQ multiplex PCR, the TCRdb table keeps only in-frame clones and is missing some. The sample holds over 55,000 clones, roughly 91% seen once. This record comes from a study of technical replicates of blood from several donors. The V gene's germline CDR1 is SGHVS and CDR2 FNYEAQ. This CDR3 spans 20 amino acids. V shed 0 bases and J shed 5 bases, with 26 bases lying between them. The rearrangement uses TRBV7-6 and TRBJ1-5; tentatively, D is TRBD1 (6 bases). This TCR derives from a human donor in good health. Some clones in this sample may be carry-over from other donors' samples. The sequencing input was PBMCs. CDR3 region: CASSLARGDHRDKSDQPQHF. CDR3 DNA sequence: TGTGCCAGCAGCTTAGCGCGGGGGGACCACCGGGACAAATCTGATCAGCCCCAGCATTTT.